The 15 T cell receptor beta chains in this list originate from one sample, sequenced in a study of T-cell reconstitution after alpha-beta-depleted transplantation in children. No antigens are known for them. As it was prepared, the TCRbeta library received unique molecular identifiers. TCRdb itself ran the PCR reads through MiXCR, one entry per CDR3 protein. The repertoire holds around 270,000 distinct CDR3 sequences, with less than 9.5% as singletons. General study results and limits: One year post-transplant, T-cell counts and diversity were largely derived from T cells produced anew.

The material was peripheral blood, obtained 360 days after TCRalphabeta/CD19-depleted stem cell transplant. The receptor set was obtained from a female patient between 2 and 15 years old who had a stem cell transplant for Fanconi anemia, so the T cells may come from the graft donor.

There are many counts of this clonotype. The chain couples TRBV20-1 to TRBJ1-2, with D maybe TRBD1 (6 bases). CDR1 is DFQATT, CDR2 SNEGSKA, per germline (reference sequence). Trimming shortened V by 0 bases and J by 2 bases, and 10 bases separated the two germline ends. There are 14 residues in the CDR3. The DNA of the CDR3 is TGCAGTGCTAGAGACCCACAGGGCAACTATGGCTACACCTTC. This gives the protein CSARDPQGNYGYTF.

The rearrangement joins TRBV7-8 to TRBJ1-3; possible D gene TRBD1, 5 bases. Germline CDR1 and CDR2: SGHVS and FQNEAQ. V was cut by 1 base and J by 2 bases, with 12 bases left in between. The CDR3 totals 16 residues. CDR3 in amino acids: CASSLGTGGAGNTIYF. The DNA for the CDR3 is TGTGCCAGCAGCTTAGGTACAGGCGGGGCTGGAAACACCATATATTTT.

This clonotype was recorded at least ten times. The chain is built from TRBV20-1 and TRBJ2-7, with 7 bases matching TRBD1. The germline gives CDR1 DFQATT, CDR2 SNEGSKA (reference sequence). V was clipped by 5 bases and J by 5 bases; unmatched bases: 9. CDR3 length: 13 amino acids. The CDR3 DNA sequence: TGCAGTGCTGTCCGGGACAGTTACCACGAGCAGTACTTC. Protein sequence: CSAVRDSYHEQYF.

In its sample, this clonotype was seen many times. This chain links TRBV12-3 or TRBV12-4 with TRBJ1-1; 8 bases agree with TRBD1. V shed 7 bases and J 11 bases; nucleotides not matched to a gene: 12. The CDR3 contains 13 residues. In DNA, the CDR3 is TGTGCCAGCACTGATCACGGACAGGGTGACGCTTTCTTT. Its protein product is CASTDHGQGDAFF.

This clonotype was picked up many times. The chain is built from TRBV2 and TRBJ2-3; D not resolved. The CDR3 is 15 amino acids. CDR1 SNHLY and CDR2 FYNNEI come from the germline V gene. V gave up 7 bases and J gave up 0 bases, with 14 bases separating them. The DNA of the CDR3 is TGTGCCAGCAACCCGCTAGGTACTAGCACAGATACGCAGTATTTT. Translated, it gives CASNPLGTSTDTQYF.

This clonotype was found a few times. The chain uses TRBV6-5 and TRBJ1-6, with D possibly TRBD1 on 5 matching bases. Trimming cost V 2 bases and J 9 bases, with 17 bases left between them. CDR1 is MNHEY, CDR2 SVGAGI, per germline. The CDR3 contains 16 residues. DNA of the CDR3: TGTGCCAGCAGTTACGGGCAGGGAAGCGGTTTTTCACCCCTCCACTTT. Translation: CASSYGQGSGFSPLHF.

This clonotype is labeled as medium-sized. V gene TRBV5-1 combines with J gene TRBJ2-1, with 14 bases that match TRBD2. CDR3 length equals 15 residues. V was pared by 4 bases and J by 6 bases, with 3 bases of the junction left unmatched. Germline V gene lookup returns CDR1 SGHRS and CDR2 YFSETQ. CDR3 sequence reads: CASSTTSGRGNEQFF. The DNA for the CDR3 is TGCGCCAGCAGCACGACTAGCGGGAGGGGCAATGAGCAGTTCTTC.

Regarding this clonotype: This may arise from a read error, as a much more abundant clone is one base away. The CDR3 sequence: CASSVGAGDFDEHFF. The CDR3 region has the DNA TGTGCCAGCAGCGTAGGAGCAGGGGATTTCGATGAGCATTTCTTC. The V and J genes are TRBV9 and TRBJ2-1; perhaps TRBD1 as D (6 bases). CDR1 SGDLS and CDR2 YYNGEE come from the germline V gene. The length of the CDR3 is 15 residues.

There are a few counts of this clonotype. The CDR3 protein is CASSQRTGFDTDTQYF. As DNA, the CDR3 is TGCGCCAGCAGCCAACGGACAGGGTTTGACACAGATACGCAGTATTTT. The V and J genes are TRBV4-1 and TRBJ2-3; 8 bases match TRBD1. V lost 2 bases to trimming and J lost 2 bases; unmatched junction nucleotides: 6. CDR3 length equals 16 residues. Germline V gene sequence: CDR1 MGHRA, CDR2 YSYEKL.

In this sample, this clonotype turned up many times. This sequence joins TRBV29-1 and TRBJ2-4; a possible D gene is TRBD1 (5 bases). The CDR3 is made up of 12 amino acids. Deletions cut 4 bases from V and 1 base from J, with 5 bases between. Germline V gene sequence: CDR1 SQVTM, CDR2 ANQGSEA. The CDR3 reads CSVGQAKNIQYF. CDR3 nucleotide sequence: TGCAGCGTTGGACAGGCCAAAAACATTCAGTACTTC.

This clonotype was counted ten times or more. The rearrangement links TRBV27 to TRBJ2-2; D uncertain. The CDR3 is 15 residues long. V shed 0 bases and J shed 2 bases, with 7 bases lying between them. Germline values: CDR1 MNHEY, CDR2 SMNVEV (reference sequence). The DNA of the CDR3 is TGTGCCAGCAGTTTATCATGGGGAAACACCGGGGAGCTGTTTTTT. Its protein is CASSLSWGNTGELFF.

This clonotype occurred many times. The CDR3 region has the DNA TGTGCCAGCAGTCCCTTCCCGGACAGGTCTGAAGCTTTCTTT. It specifies CASSPFPDRSEAFF. The chain has TRBV12-3 or TRBV12-4 and TRBJ1-1; 7 bases fit TRBD1. J was trimmed by 6 bases and V by 5 bases; bases with no gene match: 9. The CDR3 covers 14 residues.

This clonotype was counted at least ten times. This chain links TRBV2 with TRBJ2-5; D perhaps matches TRBD1 (6 bases). This CDR3 comprises 13 residues. Trimming removed 5 bases at V and 5 bases at J, with 12 bases between. Germline V CDR1 and CDR2: SNHLY, FYNNEI. The CDR3, as DNA: TGTGCCAGCAGTATAAACAGGGCGGAGACCCAGTACTTC. This translates into CASSINRAETQYF.

On this clonotype: A read error may be the cause here, since a much bigger clone is one base away. The CDR3 does not close with the conserved phenylalanine or tryptophan, likely indicating a read error. The chain couples TRBV20-1 to TRBJ2-5; 11 nucleotides agree with TRBD2. The trim removed 5 bases at V and 1 base at J, leaving 12 bases unmatched. CDR3 length equals 17 residues. The germline gives CDR1 DFQATT, CDR2 SNEGSKA (reference sequence). CDR3 bases: TGCAGTGCTGGAATAGCGGGGGGGCCCTTCGGCCAAGAGACCCAGTACCTC. Translating gives CSAGIAGGPFGQETQYL.

The chain recombines TRBV7-6 with TRBJ1-1; maybe TRBD1 (6 bases). The V gene's germline CDR1 is SGHVS and CDR2 FNYEAQ. V was shortened by 4 bases and J by 1 base, with 16 bases between the two germline ends. CDR3 size: 16 residues. CDR3 sequence reads: CASSSEGGPSNTEAFF. The CDR3, as DNA: TGTGCCAGCAGCTCGGAGGGGGGGCCTTCGAACACTGAAGCTTTCTTT. The whole variable domain, filled in from reference TRBV7-6 and TRBJ1-1, reads GAGVSQSPRYKVTKRGQDVALRCDPISGHVSLYWYRQALGQGPEFLTYFNYEAQQDKSGLPNDRFSAERPEGSISTLTIQRTEQRDSAMYRCASSSEGGPSNTEAFFGQGTRLTVV.